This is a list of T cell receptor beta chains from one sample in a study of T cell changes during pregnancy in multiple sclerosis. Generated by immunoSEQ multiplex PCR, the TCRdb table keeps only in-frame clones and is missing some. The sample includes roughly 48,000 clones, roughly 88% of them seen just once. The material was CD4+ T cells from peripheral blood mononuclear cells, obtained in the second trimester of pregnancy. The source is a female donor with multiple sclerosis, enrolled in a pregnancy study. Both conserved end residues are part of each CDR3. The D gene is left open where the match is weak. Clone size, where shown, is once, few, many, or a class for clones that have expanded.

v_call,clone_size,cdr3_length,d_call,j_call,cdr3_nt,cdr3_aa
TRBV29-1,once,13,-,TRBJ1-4,TGCAGCGTTTTCACCACATCGGGGGAAAAACTGTTTTTT,CSVFTTSGEKLFF
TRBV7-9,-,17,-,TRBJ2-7,TGTGCCAGCAGCTCTCTCGCGGGCTCGGGGAGCTCCTACGAGCAGTACTTC,CASSSLAGSGSSYEQYF
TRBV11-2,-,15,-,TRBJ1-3,TGTGCCAGCAGCCCTCTCGGGGGCTCTGGAAACACCATATATTTT,CASSPLGGSGNTIYF
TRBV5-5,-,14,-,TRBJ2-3,TGTGCCAGCAGCTCCGGGCGGGAAAGGAATACGCAGTATTTT,CASSSGRERNTQYF
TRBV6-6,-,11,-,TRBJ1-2,TGTGCCAGCAGTTCGGGGGTGGGCTACACCTTC,CASSSGVGYTF
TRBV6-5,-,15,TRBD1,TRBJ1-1,TGTGCCAGCAGTTACACCGGACAGGGGCGATCTGAAGCTTTCTTT,CASSYTGQGRSEAFF
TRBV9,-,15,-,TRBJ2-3,TGTGCCAGCAGCGTAGGAGGCGGGCCCACAGATACGCAGTATTTT,CASSVGGGPTDTQYF
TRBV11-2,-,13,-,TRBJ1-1,TGTGCCAGCAGCTTAGTCGTAGTGGCTGAAGCTTTCTTT,CASSLVVVAEAFF
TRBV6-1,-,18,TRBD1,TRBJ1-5,TGTGCCAGCAGTGACGACTTCCCGGGACAGGGGAGCAATCAGCCCCAGCATTTT,CASSDDFPGQGSNQPQHF
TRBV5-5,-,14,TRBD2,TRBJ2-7,TGTGCCAGCAGCCCTCGGACTAGCGCCTACGAGCAGTACTTC,CASSPRTSAYEQYF
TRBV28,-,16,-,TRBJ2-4,TGTGCCAGCAGTTTATCGGGGGGCCTAGCCAAAAACATTCAGTACTTC,CASSLSGGLAKNIQYF
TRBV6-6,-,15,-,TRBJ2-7,TGTGCCAGCAGTTACTCGTCGGGACAATCCTACGAGCAGTACTTC,CASSYSSGQSYEQYF
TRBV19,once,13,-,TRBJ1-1,TGTGCCAGTAGTAGTTCAGGGAACACTGAAGCTTTCTTT,CASSSSGNTEAFF
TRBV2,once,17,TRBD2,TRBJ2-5,TGTGCCAGCAGTGAAGGGCGGCGACTAGCGGGAGGAGAGACCCAGTACTTC,CASSEGRRLAGGETQYF
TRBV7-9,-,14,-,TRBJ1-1,TGTGCCAGCAGCTTAGCGCAGTCTAACACTGAAGCTTTCTTT,CASSLAQSNTEAFF
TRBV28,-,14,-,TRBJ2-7,TGTGCCAGCAGTTTTTCTAACCGCGGGTACGAGCAGTACTTC,CASSFSNRGYEQYF
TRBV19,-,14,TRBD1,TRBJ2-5,TGTGCCAGTAGTATCCGGGACAGCCAAGAGACCCAGTACTTC,CASSIRDSQETQYF
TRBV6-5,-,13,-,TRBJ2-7,TGTGCCAGCAGTTCCCGTCGTTTCCACGAGCAGTACTTC,CASSSRRFHEQYF
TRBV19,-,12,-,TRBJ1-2,TGTGCCAGTAGCCGACAGAACTATGGCTACACCTTC,CASSRQNYGYTF
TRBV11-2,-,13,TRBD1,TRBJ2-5,TGTGCCAGCAGCAGGGACAGCCAAGAGACCCAGTACTTC,CASSRDSQETQYF
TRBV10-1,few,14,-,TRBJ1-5,TGCGCCAGCAGTTATACGATAGGAGATCAGCCCCAGCATTTT,CASSYTIGDQPQHF
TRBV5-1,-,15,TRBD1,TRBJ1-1,TGCGCCAGCAGCTGGACCTACAGGGGAGACACTGAAGCTTTCTTT,CASSWTYRGDTEAFF
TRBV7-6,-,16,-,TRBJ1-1,TGTGCCAGCAGCTTAGGGTTCAGGGCCCCGAACACTGAAGCTTTCTTT,CASSLGFRAPNTEAFF
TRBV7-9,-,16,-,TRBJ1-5,TGTGCCAGCAGCTTGTCGTCCGGTTATAGCAATCAGCCCCAGCATTTT,CASSLSSGYSNQPQHF
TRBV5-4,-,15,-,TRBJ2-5,TGTGCCAGCAGCTTGCTCGGCGGTATAGTGAAGACCCAGTACTTC,CASSLLGGIVKTQYF
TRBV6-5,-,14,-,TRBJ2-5,TGTGCCAGCAGTTCCTTGGGGGGGCGAGAGACCCAGTACTTC,CASSSLGGRETQYF
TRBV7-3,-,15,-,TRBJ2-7,TGTGCCAGCAGCCCAGAGCGGAACACCTCCTACGAGCAGTACTTC,CASSPERNTSYEQYF
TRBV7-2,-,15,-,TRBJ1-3,TGTGCCAGCAGCTTCTCTTCTACCTCTGGAAACACCATATATTTT,CASSFSSTSGNTIYF
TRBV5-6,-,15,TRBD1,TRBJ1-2,TGTGCCAGCAGCTTGGTGGGACAGGGTGACTATGGCTACACCTTC,CASSLVGQGDYGYTF
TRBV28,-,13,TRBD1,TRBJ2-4,TGTGCCAGCAGTATGACAGGGTCGGGCATTCAGTACTTC,CASSMTGSGIQYF
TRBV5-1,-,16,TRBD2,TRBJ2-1,TGCGCCAGCAGGGGGCTCCGGGGGACTACAGACAATGAGCAGTTCTTC,CASRGLRGTTDNEQFF
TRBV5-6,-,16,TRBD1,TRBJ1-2,TGTGCCAGCAGCTTTCGAGGGACAGGGACGTATCGGGGCTACACCTTC,CASSFRGTGTYRGYTF
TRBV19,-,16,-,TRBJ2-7,TGTGCCAGTAGTATTTCGGGACTTACAAGCTCCTACGAGCAGTACTTC,CASSISGLTSSYEQYF
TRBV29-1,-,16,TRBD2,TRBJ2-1,TGCAGCGTTGGGGGGACTAGCGGGAGCTCCTACAATGAGCAGTTCTTC,CSVGGTSGSSYNEQFF
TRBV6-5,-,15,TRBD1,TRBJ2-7,TGTGCCAGCAGTTACTCTTGGGACAGCTCCTACGAGCAGTACTTC,CASSYSWDSSYEQYF
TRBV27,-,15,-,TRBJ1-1,TGTGCCAGCAGTTTATTGCTTGGGGGGAAGCTAGAAGCTTTCTTT,CASSLLLGGKLEAFF
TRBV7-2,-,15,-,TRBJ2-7,TGTGCCAGCAGCTTAGTGGGGGACTGGTCTAGCGAGCAGTACTTC,CASSLVGDWSSEQYF
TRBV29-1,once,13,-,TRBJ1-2,TGCAGCGTTGCCCCGGACAGAAGGTATGGCTACACCTTC,CSVAPDRRYGYTF
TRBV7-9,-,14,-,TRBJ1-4,TGTGCCAGCAGCGAATCAGGGTCTTTCGAAAAACTGTTTTTT,CASSESGSFEKLFF
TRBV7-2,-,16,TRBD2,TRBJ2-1,TGTGCCAGCAGCACTCAGCGGGAGTTATCCTACAATGAGCAGTTCTTC,CASSTQRELSYNEQFF
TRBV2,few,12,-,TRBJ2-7,TGTGCCAGCAGTCGGGAGCCCACAAAAGGGTACTTC,CASSREPTKGYF
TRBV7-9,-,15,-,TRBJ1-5,TGTGCCAGCAGCTTAGACCCGGGTAGCAATCAGCCCCAGCATTTT,CASSLDPGSNQPQHF
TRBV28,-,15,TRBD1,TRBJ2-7,TGTGCCAGCAGTCCTAACCGGGACAGGGGGAGCGAGCAGTACTTC,CASSPNRDRGSEQYF
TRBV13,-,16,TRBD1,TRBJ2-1,TGTGCCAGCAGCTTAAGACAGGGGGCGGTACTGGATGAGCAGTTCTTC,CASSLRQGAVLDEQFF
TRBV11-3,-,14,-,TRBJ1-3,TGTGCCAGCAGCCCCGGTACCTCTGGAAACACCATATATTTT,CASSPGTSGNTIYF
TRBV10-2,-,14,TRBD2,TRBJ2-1,TGCGCCAGCAGCGGTAGCGGGAGGAACAATGAGCAGTTCTTC,CASSGSGRNNEQFF
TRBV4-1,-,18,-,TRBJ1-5,TGCGCCAGCAGCCAACCCAAAGCAGGGGTGGGGAGCAATCAGCCCCAGCATTTT,CASSQPKAGVGSNQPQHF
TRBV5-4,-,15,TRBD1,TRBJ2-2,TGTGCCAGCAGCCTGCGGACAGGGAAGACCGGGGAGCTGTTTTTT,CASSLRTGKTGELFF
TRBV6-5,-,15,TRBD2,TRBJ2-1,TGTGCCAGCAGTTACTGGACGGGAGGGCTCAATGAGCAGTTCTTC,CASSYWTGGLNEQFF
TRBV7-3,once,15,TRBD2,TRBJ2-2,TGTGCCAGCAGCTCGGGGACTAGCGGCACCGGGGAGCTGTTTTTT,CASSSGTSGTGELFF
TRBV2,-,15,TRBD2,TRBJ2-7,TGTGCCAGCAGTGAAAGACTAGCGGGAGGATACGAGCAGTACTTC,CASSERLAGGYEQYF
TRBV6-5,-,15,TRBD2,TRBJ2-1,TGTGCCAGCAGTTCGACTAGCGGGAGAATTAATGAGCAGTTCTTC,CASSSTSGRINEQFF
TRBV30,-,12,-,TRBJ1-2,TGTGCCTGGAGTGGTCCTAGCTATGGCTACACCTTC,CAWSGPSYGYTF
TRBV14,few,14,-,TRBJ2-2,TGTGCCAGCAGCCACGAGTGGGCGACCGGGGAGCTGTTTTTT,CASSHEWATGELFF
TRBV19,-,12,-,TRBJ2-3,TGTGCCAGTAGAACCCTAGGAGATACGCAGTATTTT,CASRTLGDTQYF
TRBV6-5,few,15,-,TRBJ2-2,TGTGCCAGCAGTCGGGAACAGGGAAACACCGGGGAGCTGTTTTTT,CASSREQGNTGELFF
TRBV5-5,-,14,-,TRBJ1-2,TGTGCCAGCAGCTTGCATCTCGGTATATATGGCTACACCTTC,CASSLHLGIYGYTF
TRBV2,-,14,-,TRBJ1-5,TGTGCCAGCAGTGAGGTGCAGGGAGGTCAGCCCCAGCATTTT,CASSEVQGGQPQHF
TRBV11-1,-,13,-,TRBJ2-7,TGTGCCAGCAGCTTTATAGATAACTACGAGCAGTACTTC,CASSFIDNYEQYF
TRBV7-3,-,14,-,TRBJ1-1,TGTGCCAGCAGCCCTGGTGGGAGCAACACTGAAGCTTTCTTT,CASSPGGSNTEAFF